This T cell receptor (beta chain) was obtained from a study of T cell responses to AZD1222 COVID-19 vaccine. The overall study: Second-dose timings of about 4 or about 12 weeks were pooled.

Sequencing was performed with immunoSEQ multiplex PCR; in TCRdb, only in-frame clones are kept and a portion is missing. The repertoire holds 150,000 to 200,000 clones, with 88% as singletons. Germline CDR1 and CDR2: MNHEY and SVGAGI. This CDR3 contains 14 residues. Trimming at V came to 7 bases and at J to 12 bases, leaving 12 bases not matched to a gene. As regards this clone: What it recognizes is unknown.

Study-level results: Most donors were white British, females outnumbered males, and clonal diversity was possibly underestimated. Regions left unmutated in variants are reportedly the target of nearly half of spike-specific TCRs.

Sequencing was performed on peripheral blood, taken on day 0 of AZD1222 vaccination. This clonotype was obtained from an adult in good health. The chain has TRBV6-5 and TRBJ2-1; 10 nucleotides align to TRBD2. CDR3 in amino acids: CASTRTSGRTGQFF. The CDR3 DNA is TGTGCCAGCACTCGGACTAGCGGACGGACAGGGCAGTTCTTC.